This record covers a single T cell receptor (beta chain). Its antigen remains unidentified. Germline CDR1 and CDR2: DFQATT and SNEGSKA (reference sequence). The CDR3 consists of 14 residues. V lost 2 bases and J lost 6, with 16 bases in between. This sample is part of a study of identical twins. Overall study results and limits: For out-of-frame beta sequences, excess twin sharing was weaker.

Each CDR3 protein gets one entry after TCRdb re-called the 5' RACE reads with MiXCR. The data show 550,000 to 700,000 distinct CDR3 sequences, roughly 20% seen once. These same data were also listed under a study on T cells expressing NK-cell markers.

The genes are TRBV20-1 and TRBJ1-2; D is uncertain. The specimen was PBMCs. The TCR comes from a woman between 18 and 30 years old in good health. The DNA of the CDR3 is TGCAGTGCTAGATCCGGGATCCGCCATCATGGCTACACCTTC. This encodes CSARSGIRHHGYTF.